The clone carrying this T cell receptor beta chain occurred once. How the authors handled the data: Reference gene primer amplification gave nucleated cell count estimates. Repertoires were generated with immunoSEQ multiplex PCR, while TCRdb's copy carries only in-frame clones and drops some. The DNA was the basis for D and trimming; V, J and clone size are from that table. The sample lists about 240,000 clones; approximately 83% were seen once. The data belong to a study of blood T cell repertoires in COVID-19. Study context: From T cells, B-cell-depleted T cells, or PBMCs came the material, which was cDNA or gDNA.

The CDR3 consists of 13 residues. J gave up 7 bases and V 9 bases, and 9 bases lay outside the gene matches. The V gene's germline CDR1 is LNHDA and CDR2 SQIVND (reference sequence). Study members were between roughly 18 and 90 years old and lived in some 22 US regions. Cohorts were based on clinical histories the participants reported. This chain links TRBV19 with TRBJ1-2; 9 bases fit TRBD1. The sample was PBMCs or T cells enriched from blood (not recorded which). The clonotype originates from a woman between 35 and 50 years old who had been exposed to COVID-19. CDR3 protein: CASRRDRAPGYTF. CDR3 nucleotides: TGTGCCAGCCGTCGGGACAGGGCACCTGGCTACACCTTC.